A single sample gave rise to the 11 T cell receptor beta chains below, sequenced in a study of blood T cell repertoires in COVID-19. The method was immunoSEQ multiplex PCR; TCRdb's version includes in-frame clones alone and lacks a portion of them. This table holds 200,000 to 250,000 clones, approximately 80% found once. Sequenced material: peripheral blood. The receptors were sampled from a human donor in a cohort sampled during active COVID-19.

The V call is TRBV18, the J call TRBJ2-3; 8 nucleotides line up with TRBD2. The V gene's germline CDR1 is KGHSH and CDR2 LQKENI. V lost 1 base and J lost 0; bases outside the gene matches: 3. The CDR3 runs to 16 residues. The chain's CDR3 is CASSPLAGTSTDTQYF. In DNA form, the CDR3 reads TGTGCCAGCTCACCACTAGCGGGGACTAGCACAGATACGCAGTATTTT.

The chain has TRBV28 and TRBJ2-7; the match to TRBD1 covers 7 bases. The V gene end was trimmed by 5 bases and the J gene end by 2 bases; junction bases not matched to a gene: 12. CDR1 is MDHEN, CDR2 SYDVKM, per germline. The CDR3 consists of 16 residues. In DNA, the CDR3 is TGTGCCAGCAGTCTCGAAAGGACAGGAGCGGCCTACGAGCAGTACTTC. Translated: CASSLERTGAAYEQYF.

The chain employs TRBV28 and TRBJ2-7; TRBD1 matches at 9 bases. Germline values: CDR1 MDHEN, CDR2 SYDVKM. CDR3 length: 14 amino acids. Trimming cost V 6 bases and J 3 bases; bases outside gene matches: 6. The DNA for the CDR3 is TGTGCCAGCAGCCCCAGACAGGGGGACTACGAGCAGTACTTC. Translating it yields CASSPRQGDYEQYF.

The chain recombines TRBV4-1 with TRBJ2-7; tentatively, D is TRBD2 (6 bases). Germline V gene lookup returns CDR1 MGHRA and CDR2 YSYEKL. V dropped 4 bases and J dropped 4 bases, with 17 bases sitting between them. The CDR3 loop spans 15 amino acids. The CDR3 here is CASSPTRGNRYEQYF. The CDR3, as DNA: TGCGCCAGCAGCCCCACCCGGGGGAATAGGTACGAGCAGTACTTC.

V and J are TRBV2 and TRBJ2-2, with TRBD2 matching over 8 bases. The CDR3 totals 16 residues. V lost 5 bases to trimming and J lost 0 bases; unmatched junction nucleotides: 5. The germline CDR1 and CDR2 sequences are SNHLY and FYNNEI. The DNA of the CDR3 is TGTGCCAGCAGTCGACTAGCGCCCGCGAACACCGGGGAGCTGTTTTTT. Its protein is CASSRLAPANTGELFF.

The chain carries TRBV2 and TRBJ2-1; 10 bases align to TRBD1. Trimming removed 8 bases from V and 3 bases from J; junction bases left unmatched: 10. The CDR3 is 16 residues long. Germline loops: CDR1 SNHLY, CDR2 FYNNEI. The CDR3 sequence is CASVLRDRGNYNEQFF. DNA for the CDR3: TGTGCCAGCGTTCTCCGGGACAGGGGAAACTACAATGAGCAGTTCTTC.

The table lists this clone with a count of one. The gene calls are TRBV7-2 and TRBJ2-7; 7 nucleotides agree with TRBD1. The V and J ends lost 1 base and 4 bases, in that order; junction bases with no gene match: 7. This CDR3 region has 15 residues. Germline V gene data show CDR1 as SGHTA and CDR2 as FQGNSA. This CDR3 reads CASSLEGTVGYEQYF. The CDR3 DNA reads TGTGCCAGCAGCTTAGAGGGGACAGTTGGTTACGAGCAGTACTTC.

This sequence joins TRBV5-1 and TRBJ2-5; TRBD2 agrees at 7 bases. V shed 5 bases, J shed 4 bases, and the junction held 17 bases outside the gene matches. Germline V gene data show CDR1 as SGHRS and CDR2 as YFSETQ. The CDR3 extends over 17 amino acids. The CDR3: CASSFYPTSYGGETQYF. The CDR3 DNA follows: TGCGCCAGCAGTTTCTACCCGACTAGCTATGGTGGAGAGACCCAGTACTTC.

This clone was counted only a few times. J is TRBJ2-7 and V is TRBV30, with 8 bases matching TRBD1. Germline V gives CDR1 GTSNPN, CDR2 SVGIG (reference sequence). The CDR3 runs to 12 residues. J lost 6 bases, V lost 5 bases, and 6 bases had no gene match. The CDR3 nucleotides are TGTGCCTGGGGAACAGGGGGAGGCGAGCAGTACTTC. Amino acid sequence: CAWGTGGGEQYF.

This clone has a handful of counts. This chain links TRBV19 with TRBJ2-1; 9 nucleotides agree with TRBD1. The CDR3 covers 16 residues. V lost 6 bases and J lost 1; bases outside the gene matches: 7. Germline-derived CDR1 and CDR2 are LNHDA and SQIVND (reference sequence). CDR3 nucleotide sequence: TGTGCCAGTAGCCTGACAGGGGGTACATCCTACAATGAGCAGTTCTTC. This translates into CASSLTGGTSYNEQFF. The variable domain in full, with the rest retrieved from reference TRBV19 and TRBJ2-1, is DGGITQSPKYLFRKEGQNVTLSCEQNLNHDAMYWYRQDPGQGLRLIYYSQIVNDFQKGDIAEGYSVSREKKESFPLTVTSAQKNPTAFYLCASSLTGGTSYNEQFFGPGTRLTVL.

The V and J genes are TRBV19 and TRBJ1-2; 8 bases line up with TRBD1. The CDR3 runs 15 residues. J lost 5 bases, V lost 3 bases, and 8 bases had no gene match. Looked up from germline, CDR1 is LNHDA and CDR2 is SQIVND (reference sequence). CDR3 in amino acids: CASSIGTGGLYGYTF. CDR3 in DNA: TGTGCCAGTAGTATCGGGACAGGTGGGCTTTATGGCTACACCTTC.